This T cell receptor beta chain was sequenced during a study of blood T cells in healthy people across ages. This clonotype was observed a handful of times. A second PCR of 7 to 11 cycles used a sample-barcoded 5' primer and a J-beta primer mix. Using its own MiXCR run on the 5' RACE reads, TCRdb lists one record per CDR3 protein. The sample yields roughly 790,000 distinct CDR3 sequences, roughly 43% seen once. This CDR3 is built from 14 residues. The germline gives CDR1 SGDLS, CDR2 YYNGEE. The ends lost 0 bases at V and 8 bases at J; junction bases unmatched: 4. The material sequenced was blood. This chain uses TRBV9 with TRBJ2-1; TRBD1 matches 8 bases. The origin of this receptor is a woman aged 55-75 years in good health. The CDR3 bases are TGTGCCAGCAGCGTAGGGACAGGGTGGCATGAGCAGTTCTTC. This encodes CASSVGTGWHEQFF.